This T cell receptor (beta chain) comes out of a study of Graves' ophthalmopathy and Graves' hyperthyroidism. The CDR3 consists of 14 residues. Germline lookup yields CDR1 MNHEY and CDR2 SVGAGI. V was shortened by 2 bases and J by 3 bases, with 11 bases between the two germline ends. Of note for this clonotype: Its target is not known.

From RNA, the CDR3 regions of TCR beta chains were amplified and sequenced. HTBI primers were used in a first-round RT-PCR, which preceded a second-round multiplex PCR. Each CDR3 protein is one row after TCRdb ran MiXCR on the multiplex PCR reads. The sample shows 620,000 or so distinct CDR3 sequences, 20% to 25% of them seen only once. Study results and limitations: Discrimination between ophthalmopathy and stable hyperthyroidism by a 13-signature model showed roughly 88% sensitivity and 70% to 84% specificity.

Patients in the hyperthyroidism group, adults aged 18 to 65, were newly diagnosed, under 2 months' duration. Someone took the PBMCs out of 10 ml of fresh peripheral blood. The clonotype comes from a woman between 18 and 30 years old with stable Graves' hyperthyroidism. Some clones in this sample may be carry-over from other donors' samples. This chain joins TRBV6-5 and TRBJ2-7; perhaps TRBD2 as D (6 bases). Sequencing was performed on peripheral blood. This chain's CDR3 is CASSYKEGNYEQYF. The CDR3 DNA reads as TGTGCCAGCAGTTACAAGGAGGGAAACTACGAGCAGTACTTC.